The 5 T cell receptor beta chains below were found in one sample sequenced in a study of long-term antiretroviral therapy in people with HIV. Researchers ran immunoSEQ v3.0 at survey level. Data came from immunoSEQ multiplex PCR; TCRdb stores just in-frame clones and leaves some out. The sample contains approximately 12,000 clones, around 79% of which appear only once. This specimen consisted of unsorted PBMCs, obtained 3.1 years before starting antiretroviral therapy. The receptor set was obtained from a middle-aged man with HIV.

The chain has TRBV4-1 and TRBJ2-2, with a weak D call TRBD2 (5 bases). The CDR3 extends over 15 amino acids. Trimming took 0 bases from V and 2 from J, leaving 7 bases between them. Germline V lookup: CDR1 MGHRA, CDR2 YSYEKL. The CDR3 loop reads CASSQDPGNTGELFF. As DNA, the CDR3 is TGCGCCAGCAGCCAAGATCCGGGAAACACCGGGGAGCTGTTTTTT.

This chain connects TRBV12-5 to TRBJ2-1; possibly TRBD1 for D (6 bases). This CDR3 comprises 12 residues. Germline CDR1 LGHNT, CDR2 FRNRAP. With 6 bases removed from V and 7 bases from J, the gap between germline ends came to 10 bases. The CDR3 DNA sequence: TGTGCTAGTGGGACAGGTTGGAATGAGCAGTTCTTC. Residues: CASGTGWNEQFF.

This clone was observed once. The rearrangement uses TRBV19 and TRBJ2-5, with D possibly being TRBD1 (8 bases). V was cut by 6 bases and J by 4 bases, with 18 bases left in between. The CDR3 sequence is 15 residues long. CDR1 LNHDA and CDR2 SQIVND come from the germline V gene (reference sequence). CDR3 protein: CASRVLDREGETQYF. CDR3 in DNA: TGTGCCAGTAGAGTCTTGGACAGGGAGGGAGAGACCCAGTACTTC.

This clone has more than one count but fewer than ten. The J gene is TRBJ2-7, the V gene TRBV27; 8 positions agree with TRBD2. The CDR3 length is 15 residues. Germline CDR1 and CDR2: MNHEY and SMNVEV (reference sequence). The J segment lost 2 bases and the V segment lost 6 bases, leaving 9 bases of the junction unmatched. This CDR3 reads CASSQSSGSPYEQYF. The CDR3 DNA is TGTGCCAGCAGCCAATCTAGCGGGTCTCCCTACGAGCAGTACTTC.

The V call is TRBV4-1, the J call TRBJ2-1, with D possibly matching TRBD1 (5 bases). Germline V gives CDR1 MGHRA, CDR2 YSYEKL. The germline V and J ends were trimmed by 0 bases and 3 bases, with 9 bases remaining between them. This CDR3 contains 15 residues. CDR3 region: CASSQDPDSYNEQFF. CDR3 coding DNA: TGCGCCAGCAGCCAAGATCCCGACAGCTACAATGAGCAGTTCTTC.